These T cell receptor beta chains were read from a single sample in a study of blood T cell repertoires in COVID-19. Clones were sequenced by immunoSEQ multiplex PCR, and TCRdb holds only the in-frame ones, with some missing. The sample lists almost 350,000 clones, more than 70% occurring once. Sequenced material: PBMCs or T cells enriched from blood (not recorded which). The receptors were sampled from a woman aged 30 to 39 who had been exposed to COVID-19. Each CDR3 is given with its conserved first and last residue. D genes are given only for firm matches. For some rows the clone size is stated as once, few or many, or as a class when expanded; others skip it.

J: TRBJ2-3; V: TRBV28; size: .; D: TRBD2; DNA: TGTGCCAGCGCGGCTAGCGGGAGGGATACGCAGTATTTT; CDR3: CASAASGRDTQYF
J: TRBJ1-2; V: TRBV30; size: .; D: TRBD1; DNA: TGTGCCTGCCCCGACAGGGAGGTCTATGGCTACACCTTC; CDR3: CACPDREVYGYTF
J: TRBJ2-7; V: TRBV9; size: .; D: .; DNA: TGTGCCAGCAGCAGCCGTGGGGACTCCGCCTACGAGCAGTACTTC; CDR3: CASSSRGDSAYEQYF
J: TRBJ2-7; V: TRBV11-2; size: .; D: TRBD2; DNA: TGTGCCAGCAGCTTGGCGGGAGGGCTGGGTGGTAGGTCCTACGAGCAGTACTTC; CDR3: CASSLAGGLGGRSYEQYF
J: TRBJ1-2; V: TRBV28; size: .; D: .; DNA: TGTGCCAGCCGAGGCGGGACTTTTGACACCTTC; CDR3: CASRGGTFDTF
J: TRBJ2-7; V: TRBV7-8; size: .; D: .; DNA: TGTGCCAGCAGCTTTTCCGGAGGGGACGAGCAGTACTTC; CDR3: CASSFSGGDEQYF
J: TRBJ2-2; V: TRBV19; size: .; D: .; DNA: TGTGCCAGTAGTCTATCGCGACCGGGACATACGAACACCGGGGAGCTGTTTTTT; CDR3: CASSLSRPGHTNTGELFF
J: TRBJ1-5; V: TRBV28; size: .; D: TRBD1; DNA: TGTGCCAGCAGTTTGTCGGGACAGGGGGCCAAGCCCCAGCATTTT; CDR3: CASSLSGQGAKPQHF
J: TRBJ2-1; V: TRBV19; size: .; D: .; DNA: TGTGCCAGCGGGATCTCCTACAATGAGCAGTTCTTC; CDR3: CASGISYNEQFF
J: TRBJ2-1; V: TRBV24-1; size: .; D: .; DNA: TGTGCCACCAGTGAGCCCAGCGCGGAGACTGGGAATGAGCAGTTCTTC; CDR3: CATSEPSAETGNEQFF
J: TRBJ1-4; V: TRBV4-2; size: .; D: .; DNA: TGTGCCAGCAGCCAAGGAAGGTCAGGTTCTAATGAAAAACTGTTTTTT; CDR3: CASSQGRSGSNEKLFF
J: TRBJ2-7; V: TRBV5-1; size: .; D: .; DNA: TGCGCCAGCAGCTTGGCTCAGGCCAGCCACGAGCAGTACTTC; CDR3: CASSLAQASHEQYF
J: TRBJ2-7; V: TRBV11-2; size: .; D: TRBD2; DNA: TGTGCCAGCGGATTAGCGGGAGGGCCTTGGCAGTACTTC; CDR3: CASGLAGGPWQYF
J: TRBJ2-3; V: TRBV19; size: .; D: .; DNA: TGTGCCAGTAGCGGGGAAGGCACAGATACGCAGTATTTT; CDR3: CASSGEGTDTQYF
J: TRBJ2-1; V: TRBV28; size: .; D: TRBD1; DNA: TGTGCCACCGGGACAGTTTACAATGAGCAGTTCTTC; CDR3: CATGTVYNEQFF
J: TRBJ2-7; V: TRBV14; size: .; D: TRBD2; DNA: TGTGCCAGCAGCCGGAGCGGGGGGACCTACGAGCAGTACTTC; CDR3: CASSRSGGTYEQYF
J: TRBJ1-5; V: TRBV7-9; size: .; D: .; DNA: TGTGCCAGCAGCCCGACGACAAGGGGGAGCAATCAGCCCCAGCATTTT; CDR3: CASSPTTRGSNQPQHF
J: TRBJ2-7; V: TRBV15; size: .; D: .; DNA: TGTGCCACCAGCAGAGTCCAGGGGGGATCCTACGAGCAGTACTTC; CDR3: CATSRVQGGSYEQYF
J: TRBJ1-4; V: TRBV3-1/TRBV3-2; size: .; D: .; DNA: TGTGCCAGCAGCACGAGTGGGGCAGGCGAGGAAAAACTGTTTTTT; CDR3: CASSTSGAGEEKLFF
J: TRBJ2-6; V: TRBV7-3; size: .; D: TRBD1; DNA: TGTGCCAGCAGCGTGCTGGGACAGAGCTCTGGGGCCAACGTCCTGACTTTC; CDR3: CASSVLGQSSGANVLTF
J: TRBJ2-7; V: TRBV5-1; size: few; D: .; DNA: TGCGCCAGCAGCTTCTTGTCGGGAGAGACCTACGAGCAGTACTTC; CDR3: CASSFLSGETYEQYF
J: TRBJ2-1; V: TRBV7-3; size: .; D: TRBD2; DNA: TGTGCCAGCAGCTTAATCTTCGGCGGGAGCTCCTACAATGAGCAGTTCTTC; CDR3: CASSLIFGGSSYNEQFF
J: TRBJ1-2; V: TRBV18; size: .; D: .; DNA: TGTGCCAGCTCACCGAGGGAAGGGAATGGCTACACCTTC; CDR3: CASSPREGNGYTF
J: TRBJ2-7; V: TRBV7-3; size: .; D: .; DNA: TGTGCCAGCAGCTTAGAGGTCGGCAGGGTCTCCTACGAGCAGTACTTC; CDR3: CASSLEVGRVSYEQYF
J: TRBJ2-3; V: TRBV27; size: .; D: TRBD2; DNA: TGTGCCAGCAGGAGGAGTAGCGGGACCGCAGATACGCAGTATTTT; CDR3: CASRRSSGTADTQYF
J: TRBJ2-6; V: TRBV28; size: .; D: TRBD1; DNA: TGTGCCAGCAGCTTCGCCGGGACAGGGGTATCTGGGGCCAACGTCCTGACTTTC; CDR3: CASSFAGTGVSGANVLTF
J: TRBJ2-7; V: TRBV19; size: .; D: TRBD1; DNA: TGTGCCAGTAGTATAACAGGGGACTCCTACGAGCAGTACTTC; CDR3: CASSITGDSYEQYF
J: TRBJ2-7; V: TRBV6-1; size: .; D: TRBD2; DNA: TGTGCCAGCAGTGATCGAGCGGGAGTGGGGTACGAGCAGTACTTC; CDR3: CASSDRAGVGYEQYF
J: TRBJ2-1; V: TRBV28; size: .; D: TRBD2; DNA: TGTGCCAGCAGTCCCCGAGAGGGACTAGTCCATGAGCAGTTCTTC; CDR3: CASSPREGLVHEQFF
J: TRBJ2-5; V: TRBV28; size: .; D: .; DNA: TGTGCCAGCAGTTTCGGACTGGAGACCCAGTACTTC; CDR3: CASSFGLETQYF
J: TRBJ2-2; V: TRBV6-6; size: .; D: TRBD2; DNA: TGTGCCAGCAGTTCTAGACTAGCGGGAGGGCCCGGGGAGCTGTTTTTT; CDR3: CASSSRLAGGPGELFF
J: TRBJ2-7; V: TRBV3-1/TRBV3-2; size: .; D: TRBD2; DNA: TGTGCCAGCAGCCAGCGGGAGGTAGCCTACGAGCAGTACTTC; CDR3: CASSQREVAYEQYF
J: TRBJ2-1; V: TRBV18; size: few; D: .; DNA: TGTGCCAGCTCGCCTCCTGGAGCACAACTGAATGAGCAGTTCTTC; CDR3: CASSPPGAQLNEQFF
J: TRBJ1-5; V: TRBV30; size: .; D: TRBD1; DNA: TGTGCCTGGACCCTTCCGGGACAGCTAAATCAGCCCCAGCATTTT; CDR3: CAWTLPGQLNQPQHF
J: TRBJ2-5; V: TRBV7-3; size: .; D: .; DNA: TGTGCCAGCAGCCAACCAGGCCCAGAGACAGAGACCCAGTACTTC; CDR3: CASSQPGPETETQYF
J: TRBJ1-1; V: TRBV7-9; size: .; D: .; DNA: TGTGCCAGCGGCCAATCGCATGAAGCTTTCTTT; CDR3: CASGQSHEAFF
J: TRBJ2-3; V: TRBV25-1; size: .; D: .; DNA: TGTGCCAGCAGCCATAGCACAGATACGCAGTATTTT; CDR3: CASSHSTDTQYF
J: TRBJ1-2; V: TRBV10-3; size: .; D: .; DNA: TGTGCCATCAGTGAAGGGGCAGGAATTGCCTACGGCTACACCTTC; CDR3: CAISEGAGIAYGYTF
J: TRBJ1-5; V: TRBV28; size: once; D: TRBD1; DNA: TGTGCCAGCACCCTCCCTAAACAGGGGATGAGCAATCAGCCCCAGCATTTT; CDR3: CASTLPKQGMSNQPQHF
J: TRBJ1-1; V: TRBV7-3; size: .; D: TRBD1; DNA: TGTGCCAGCAGCTCCCGACAGGGGTCCACTGAAGCTTTCTTT; CDR3: CASSSRQGSTEAFF
J: TRBJ1-2; V: TRBV5-1; size: .; D: .; DNA: TGCGCCAGCAGCTTGGAGCAGGGTAACTATGGCTACACCTTC; CDR3: CASSLEQGNYGYTF
J: TRBJ1-4; V: TRBV6-1; size: .; D: .; DNA: TGTGCCAGCAGTGAACCCACTACGATACTGTTTTTT; CDR3: CASSEPTTILFF
J: TRBJ1-2; V: TRBV10-3; size: few; D: .; DNA: TGTGCCATCAACGGGGGTTCGGGCTATGGCTACACCTTC; CDR3: CAINGGSGYGYTF
J: TRBJ2-7; V: TRBV2; size: .; D: TRBD1; DNA: TGTGCCAGCAGCCTGGACAGGGCAAATTCCTACGAGCAGTACTTC; CDR3: CASSLDRANSYEQYF
J: TRBJ1-5; V: TRBV10-3; size: .; D: TRBD1; DNA: TGTGCCATCAGTGGGGGGACAGGGGATCAGCCCCAGCATTTT; CDR3: CAISGGTGDQPQHF
J: TRBJ2-3; V: TRBV27; size: .; D: TRBD2; DNA: TGTGCCAGCAGTAGGACTAGCGGAGCTAGCACAGATACGCAGTATTTT; CDR3: CASSRTSGASTDTQYF
J: TRBJ1-1; V: TRBV18; size: once; D: TRBD1; DNA: TGTGCCAGCTCACCACCTTGGACAGGGGGCTTTTCCTCTGAAGCTTTCTTT; CDR3: CASSPPWTGGFSSEAFF
J: TRBJ2-1; V: TRBV7-9; size: .; D: TRBD1; DNA: TGTGCCAGCAGCATACCGGGACAGGGCAATGAGCAGTTCTTC; CDR3: CASSIPGQGNEQFF